The clone carrying this TCR beta chain was found a few times. This specimen comes from a study of identical twins. Germline CDR1 and CDR2: SEHNR and FQNEAQ (reference sequence). The length of the CDR3 is 15 residues. V lost 2 bases, J lost 5 bases, and 6 bases stayed unmatched. MiXCR, applied by TCRdb to the 5' RACE reads, yields one record per CDR3 protein. The table records about 240,000 distinct CDR3 sequences, 9.5% to 15% of them present only once. These data also formed part of another study, on yellow fever vaccine responses in identical twins.

Sequencing input: memory (CD45RO+) T cells sorted from blood. The gene calls are TRBV7-9 and TRBJ2-1; 7 bases map to TRBD2. The sequence derives from a woman under 30 in good health. CDR3 residues: CASSLTLAEDNEQFF. In nucleotides, the CDR3 is TGTGCCAGCAGCTTAACCCTAGCGGAAGACAATGAGCAGTTCTTC.